These 26 T cell receptor beta chains originate from one sample sequenced in a study of T cell changes during pregnancy in multiple sclerosis. The repertoire was sequenced with immunoSEQ multiplex PCR; TCRdb's copy has only in-frame clones and lacks some. The repertoire holds over 70,000 clones, with 90% to 95% as singletons. The sample was peripheral blood, taken in the third trimester of pregnancy. Source of these receptors: a female donor with multiple sclerosis, enrolled in a pregnancy study.

The rearrangement links TRBV28 to TRBJ1-2; 7 bases map to TRBD1. Looked up from germline, CDR1 is MDHEN and CDR2 is SYDVKM. J lost 4 bases, V lost 5 bases, and 4 bases had no gene match. CDR3 length: 13 amino acids. For the CDR3, the DNA is TGTGCCAGCAGTAAGGACAGGTTCTATGGCTACACCTTC. Translation: CASSKDRFYGYTF.

The CDR3 reads CASSSTGTGIYQPQHF. DNA for the CDR3: TGTGCCAGCAGCAGTACCGGGACAGGGATATATCAGCCCCAGCATTTT. The V gene is TRBV6-6, the J gene TRBJ1-5; 9 bases map to TRBD1. V shed 6 bases, J shed 5 bases, and the junction held 11 bases outside the gene matches. Per germline, CDR1 MNHNY and CDR2 SVGAGI (reference sequence). This CDR3 contains 16 residues.

The rearrangement uses TRBV5-1 and TRBJ2-2, with a possible D match to TRBD1 (6 bases). V was clipped by 4 bases and J by 2 bases, with 12 bases between them. Germline V gives CDR1 SGHRS, CDR2 YFSETQ. The CDR3 runs 15 residues. The CDR3 loop is CASSVDRINTGELFF. As DNA, the CDR3 is TGCGCCAGCAGCGTTGACAGGATTAACACCGGGGAGCTGTTTTTT.

The gene calls are TRBV2 and TRBJ2-2, with D possibly matching TRBD2 (6 bases). Germline V CDR1 and CDR2: SNHLY, FYNNEI. The ends were cut back, 8 bases at V and 0 bases at J, with 25 bases in the middle. CDR3 length: 19 amino acids. The CDR3 reads CASGIGSYGRASNTGELFF. The CDR3 DNA sequence: TGTGCCAGCGGGATCGGGTCTTACGGGAGAGCCTCGAACACCGGGGAGCTGTTTTTT.

This chain joins TRBV18 and TRBJ2-5, with 11 positions matching TRBD1. This CDR3 region has 15 residues. Trimming took 1 base from V and 5 from J; bases not matched to a gene: 3. Germline V gene sequence: CDR1 KGHSH, CDR2 LQKENI. This chain's CDR3 is CASSPRTGGAETQYF. The CDR3 DNA reads TGTGCCAGCTCACCACGGACAGGGGGCGCGGAGACCCAGTACTTC.

V and J are TRBV29-1 and TRBJ1-1; perhaps TRBD1 as D (6 bases). The V end was cut by 5 bases, the J end by 0 bases, with 10 bases between. The CDR3 is 13 amino acids. Germline loops: CDR1 SQVTM, CDR2 ANQGSEA. The CDR3 region has the DNA TGCAGCGTTTTCGGACAGTTGAACACTGAAGCTTTCTTT. As protein: CSVFGQLNTEAFF.

V usage is TRBV2 and J usage is TRBJ2-1, with TRBD2 matching over 8 bases. J gave up 4 bases and V 7 bases, and 15 bases lay outside the gene matches. Germline CDR1 and CDR2: SNHLY and FYNNEI. The length of the CDR3 is 17 residues. CDR3: CASKGTSGRILYNEQFF. The CDR3 DNA follows: TGTGCCAGCAAGGGGACTAGTGGGAGGATCCTATACAATGAGCAGTTCTTC.

The chain uses TRBV2 and TRBJ1-5, with a weak D call TRBD1 (6 bases). The germline V gene encodes CDR1 SNHLY and CDR2 FYNNEI. This CDR3 is built from 14 residues. The V and J ends lost 5 bases and 4 bases respectively, with 12 bases between them. CDR3 in amino acids: CASSWEQGNQPQHF. CDR3 nucleotides: TGTGCCAGCAGTTGGGAACAGGGAAATCAGCCCCAGCATTTT. Variable domain in full (rest from reference TRBV2 and TRBJ1-5): EPEVTQTPSHQVTQMGQEVILRCVPISNHLYFYWYRQILGQKVEFLVSFYNNEISEKSEIFDDQFSVERPDGSNFTLKIRSTKLEDSAMYFCASSWEQGNQPQHFGDGTRLSIL.

This chain connects TRBV2 to TRBJ2-7; weak D call: TRBD2 (5 bases). V was cut by 3 bases and J by 2 bases, with 14 bases left in between. The CDR3 runs to 15 residues. The germline V gene has CDR1 SNHLY and CDR2 FYNNEI. CDR3 sequence: CASSELAPVTYEQYF. DNA of the CDR3: TGTGCCAGCAGTGAGCTAGCTCCAGTAACCTACGAGCAGTACTTC.

The chain combines TRBV5-1 with TRBJ2-7; 9 bases map to TRBD1. The germline CDR1 and CDR2 sequences are SGHRS and YFSETQ. The V segment lost 5 bases and the J segment 9 bases; nucleotides outside the gene matches: 9. The CDR3 totals 13 residues. In nucleotides, the CDR3 is TGCGCCAGCAGTCGACCGGGACAGGGAGGGCAGTACTTC. This codes for CASSRPGQGGQYF.

V usage is TRBV9 and J usage is TRBJ2-1; 11 bases align to TRBD2. V shed 4 bases and J 5 bases; nucleotides not matched to a gene: 5. The CDR3 is made up of 15 amino acids. Germline CDR1 is SGDLS and CDR2 is YYNGEE. CDR3 coding DNA: TGTGCCAGCAGCATCGGGACTAGCGGCAACAATGAGCAGTTCTTC. This translates into CASSIGTSGNNEQFF.

This clone is a singleton in its sample. V is TRBV30 and J is TRBJ2-5; D gene unclear. Near its end, the DNA agrees better with TRBJ2-7, so the J call may be wrong. CDR3 size: 13 residues. Germline V gene data show CDR1 as GTSNPN and CDR2 as SVGIG (reference sequence). The DNA of the CDR3 is TGTGCCTGGAGTGCAGTTCTAGGCTACGAGCAGTACTTC. Translation: CAWSAVLGYEQYF.

V and J are TRBV5-1 and TRBJ2-1; 7 nucleotides align to TRBD1. Looked up from germline, CDR1 is SGHRS and CDR2 is YFSETQ. V lost 1 base, J lost 1 base, and 5 bases stayed unmatched. The CDR3 length is 16 residues. The CDR3 nucleotides are TGCGCCAGCAGCTTGAAGGGACAGCGGTCCTACAATGAGCAGTTCTTC. The encoded protein is CASSLKGQRSYNEQFF.

The chain joins TRBV9 to TRBJ2-7; weak D call: TRBD1 (6 bases). This CDR3 has 13 residues. Germline-derived CDR1 and CDR2 are SGDLS and YYNGEE. With 4 bases removed from V and 4 bases from J, the gap between germline ends came to 12 bases. The CDR3 loop is CASSPGTQYEQYF. The CDR3 bases are TGTGCCAGCAGCCCCGGGACACAGTACGAGCAGTACTTC.

The V and J genes are TRBV5-6 and TRBJ2-3; TRBD2 agrees at 10 bases. Germline assignment: CDR1 SGHDT and CDR2 YYEEEE. CDR3 size: 15 residues. V lost 0 bases to trimming and J lost 7 bases; unmatched junction nucleotides: 5. The DNA for the CDR3 is TGTGCCAGCAGCTTGGATACTAGCGGGGTGAATACGCAGTATTTT. Its protein is CASSLDTSGVNTQYF.

This chain links TRBV5-1 with TRBJ2-7, with 9 bases identical to TRBD2. This CDR3 spans 17 amino acids. CDR1 is SGHRS, CDR2 YFSETQ, per germline. V shed 0 bases, J shed 3 bases, and the junction held 10 bases outside the gene matches. CDR3 protein: CASSLEGASGDYYEQYF. The DNA of the CDR3 is TGCGCCAGCAGCTTGGAGGGGGCTAGCGGGGACTACTACGAGCAGTACTTC.

This chain's CDR3 is CASSRTVANTGELFF. The CDR3 bases are TGTGCCAGCAGTAGAACAGTGGCGAACACCGGGGAGCTGTTTTTT. V is TRBV6-4 and J is TRBJ2-2, with D uncertain. Trimming cost V 5 bases and J 0 bases, with 10 bases left between them. The CDR3 runs to 15 residues. Germline V gives CDR1 MRHNA, CDR2 SNTAGT.

V gene TRBV29-1 combines with J gene TRBJ1-4; tentative D call: TRBD1 (6 bases). Trimming cost V 7 bases and J 3 bases, with 15 bases left between them. Germline CDR1 is SQVTM and CDR2 is ANQGSEA. The CDR3 consists of 14 residues. In DNA form, the CDR3 reads TGCAGCGCCCGACAGGACCAACCTAATGAAAAACTGTTTTTT. It specifies CSARQDQPNEKLFF. The full variable domain, with the rest looked up from reference TRBV29-1 and TRBJ1-4, is SAVISQKPSRDICQRGTSLTIQCQVDSQVTMMFWYRQQPGQSLTLIATANQGSEATYESGFVIDKFPISRPNLTFSTLTVSNMSPEDSSIYLCSARQDQPNEKLFFGSGTQLSVL.

The chain recombines TRBV2 with TRBJ2-7; 11 bases agree with TRBD1. The CDR3 length is 16 residues. Germline assignment: CDR1 SNHLY and CDR2 FYNNEI. V lost 4 bases and J lost 8; bases outside the gene matches: 13. CDR3 sequence: CASSVPGQGDILKQYF. CDR3 bases: TGTGCCAGCAGTGTACCGGGACAGGGGGACATATTGAAGCAGTACTTC.

The chain employs TRBV28 and TRBJ1-2; 7 bases align to TRBD1. The junction had 7 bases not matched to a gene; V was cut back by 2 bases and J by 4 bases. Germline CDR1 reads MDHEN; CDR2 reads SYDVKM. This CDR3 has 15 residues. CDR3 residues: CASSLGGTELYGYTF. Written as DNA, the CDR3 is TGTGCCAGCAGTTTAGGGGGGACAGAACTCTATGGCTACACCTTC.

CDR3 in amino acids: CASSLAGVGGVGDTQYF. CDR3 bases: TGCGCCAGCAGCTTGGCCGGAGTGGGAGGCGTCGGAGATACGCAGTATTTT. V and J are TRBV5-1 and TRBJ2-3; D is perhaps TRBD2 (6 bases). The CDR3 contains 17 residues. Per germline, CDR1 SGHRS and CDR2 YFSETQ. V was trimmed by 0 bases and J by 5 bases, leaving 19 bases between them.

This rearrangement joins TRBV6-1 to TRBJ2-1; 7 nucleotides agree with TRBD2. This CDR3 is built from 16 residues. Germline loops: CDR1 MNHNS, CDR2 SASEGT. V shed 3 bases and J 8 bases; nucleotides not matched to a gene: 13. For the CDR3, the DNA is TGTGCCAGCAGTGACCCTCGGGGCGGGAGTTTATATGAGCAGTTCTTC. This sequence encodes CASSDPRGGSLYEQFF.

The rearrangement joins TRBV6-1 to TRBJ2-1; a weak D match, TRBD1 (6 bases). Per the germline V gene, CDR1 is MNHNS and CDR2 is SASEGT. Trimming left V 4 bases short and J 7 bases short, with 17 bases between. The CDR3 is 15 residues long. Written as DNA, the CDR3 is TGTGCCAGCAGTGTTCAGGGGATCTTAGGAAATGAGCAGTTCTTC. It codes for CASSVQGILGNEQFF.

V and J are TRBV6-5 and TRBJ2-1; the match to TRBD2 covers 7 bases. Germline CDR1 reads MNHEY; CDR2 reads SVGAGI. The ends lost 8 bases at V and 7 bases at J; junction bases unmatched: 8. CDR3 length equals 13 residues. CDR3 protein: CASRGGSENEQFF. CDR3 in DNA: TGTGCCAGCCGGGGAGGGTCAGAGAATGAGCAGTTCTTC.

Only a few counts were recorded for this clone. The V and J genes are TRBV11-2 and TRBJ2-7, with TRBD2 matching 8 bases. The V gene's germline CDR1 is SGHAT and CDR2 FQNNGV. CDR3 length equals 15 residues. Trimming took 3 bases from V and 7 from J; bases not matched to a gene: 11. CDR3 protein: CASSFLSGAQGEQYF. The DNA for the CDR3 is TGTGCCAGCAGCTTTCTTAGCGGGGCCCAGGGGGAGCAGTACTTC.

V gene TRBV4-1 combines with J gene TRBJ1-3; 7 nucleotides agree with TRBD1. The CDR3 sequence is 16 residues long. From germline, CDR1 is MGHRA and CDR2 YSYEKL. After removal of 0 bases from V and 1 base from J, the junction contained 3 bases not matched to a gene. CDR3 bases: TGCGCCAGCAGCCAAGATCCAGGGGGATCTGGAAACACCATATATTTT. It is translated as CASSQDPGGSGNTIYF.